This entry is about one TCR beta chain. As yet, its antigen is unknown. This sample was included in a study of T cell responses to AZD1222 COVID-19 vaccine. General study results and limits: Seropositive status at baseline applied to only 5 or 6 AZD1222 recipients. Nearly half of unique spike-specific TCRs reportedly avoided B.1.351 and B.1.1.7 mutated regions. Most donors were white British and more were female, and clonal diversity was possibly underestimated. When two AZD1222 doses had been given, Spike-specific TCR breadth and depth rose.

The data were produced by immunoSEQ multiplex PCR, yet TCRdb's version contains in-frame clones alone and is incomplete. The repertoire includes roughly 150,000 clones, approximately 90% of them detected once, and more than 0.9% sits in the top ten. Germline V gives CDR1 SQVTM, CDR2 ANQGSEA. V dropped 6 bases and J dropped 1 base, with 19 bases sitting between them. This CDR3 contains 15 residues. This receptor was obtained from an adult who received the AZD1222 COVID-19 vaccine. Source: peripheral blood, taken 28 days after the second AZD1222 dose. The chain employs TRBV29-1 and TRBJ2-7, with D perhaps TRBD2 (6 bases). The CDR3 DNA reads as TGCAGCGTAGGATTGGGGGGTAGCAATTCCTACGAGCAGTACTTC. This gives the protein CSVGLGGSNSYEQYF.